Each of the 21 T cell receptor beta chains below was sequenced from the same sample in a study of CD8 T cells in Susac syndrome. Random hexamers were used to reverse transcribe roughly 0.5 to 1 ug of RNA. Via MiXCR, TCRdb re-called the immunoSEQ multiplex PCR reads, giving one row per CDR3 protein. The sample consists of around 99,000 distinct CDR3 sequences, about 95% of them appearing once. Material: CD4+ T cells from PBMCs. The receptor set was obtained from a human donor in good health.

The CDR3 is CASSGGPQETQYF. The CDR3 bases are TGTGCCAGCAGCGGGGGGCCACAAGAGACCCAGTACTTC. The rearrangement links TRBV9 to TRBJ2-5, with D tentatively TRBD1 (6 bases). Trimming took 3 bases from V and 2 from J, leaving 8 bases between them. The germline CDR1 and CDR2 sequences are SGDLS and YYNGEE. This CDR3 has 13 residues.

The rearrangement uses TRBV3-1 and TRBJ2-7, with D unclear. The germline V gene has CDR1 LGHDT and CDR2 YNNKEL (reference sequence). Trimming left V 2 bases short and J 5 bases short, with 7 bases between. The CDR3 has 12 residues. CDR3 amino acids: CASSQFRNEQYF. The CDR3 bases are TGTGCCAGCAGCCAATTCAGAAACGAGCAGTACTTC.

CDR3 sequence: CSARKSGQPTFYSNQPQHF. The CDR3 DNA reads TGCAGTGCTAGAAAGTCCGGACAGCCAACCTTTTATAGCAATCAGCCCCAGCATTTT. This chain joins TRBV20-1 and TRBJ1-5; a weak D match, TRBD1 (6 bases). The CDR3 runs to 19 residues. Germline V lookup: CDR1 DFQATT, CDR2 SNEGSKA (reference sequence). The V end was cut by 2 bases, the J end by 0 bases, with 23 bases between.

This chain connects TRBV18 to TRBJ1-4, with 8 bases identical to TRBD1. J gave up 7 bases and V 3 bases, and 13 bases lay outside the gene matches. CDR1 and CDR2 from the germline V gene are KGHSH and LQKENI. The CDR3 extends over 17 amino acids. The CDR3 region has the DNA TGTGCCAGCTCACCGAATTCAGGGGGCGCCAGGGGTGAAAAACTGTTTTTT. Protein product: CASSPNSGGARGEKLFF.

This clonotype was seen just once. This rearrangement joins TRBV9 to TRBJ1-3, with D hard to call. There are 13 residues in the CDR3. Deletions cut 6 bases from V and 4 bases from J, with 11 bases between. Germline loops: CDR1 SGDLS, CDR2 YYNGEE. CDR3 sequence (DNA): TGTGCCAGCACCGTGGGTTACGGAAACACCATATATTTT. Its translation: CASTVGYGNTIYF.

This clonotype was observed once. This chain uses TRBV25-1 with TRBJ2-1; TRBD2 matches 8 bases. V lost 3 bases and J lost 4; bases outside the gene matches: 20. The germline CDR1 and CDR2 sequences are MGHDK and SYGVNS. This CDR3 is built from 20 residues. The CDR3 DNA follows: TGTGCCAGCAGTGACCGACGGCCGATTGAGAAGCGGGGGTATTACAATGAGCAGTTCTTC. It encodes CASSDRRPIEKRGYYNEQFF. Full variable domain (rest looked up from reference TRBV25-1 and TRBJ2-1): EADIYQTPRYLVIGTGKKITLECSQTMGHDKMYWYQQDPGMELHLIHYSYGVNSTEKGDLSSESTVSRIRTEHFPLTLESARPSHTSQYLCASSDRRPIEKRGYYNEQFFGPGTRLTVL.

In DNA, the CDR3 is TGTGCCAGCTCAGTGGGACAGAACACTGAAGCTTTCTTT. Translation: CASSVGQNTEAFF. The V and J genes are TRBV18 and TRBJ1-1; D possibly corresponds to TRBD1 (6 bases). V lost 5 bases, J lost 1 base, and 8 bases lay in between. CDR1 KGHSH and CDR2 LQKENI come from the germline V gene. The CDR3 totals 13 residues.

The chain carries TRBV12-3 or TRBV12-4 and TRBJ2-7; 7 bases match TRBD1. The CDR3 loop spans 14 amino acids. V lost 5 bases and J lost 9; bases outside the gene matches: 13. Here the CDR3 reads CASSPSGGLRVQYF. Here the CDR3 DNA reads TGTGCCAGCAGTCCTTCAGGGGGTCTACGAGTGCAGTACTTC.

The V and J genes are TRBV14 and TRBJ2-3; D gene ambiguous. Germline values: CDR1 SGHDN, CDR2 FVKESK. Trimming took off 3 bases at V and 7 bases at J, with 8 bases between the two ends. The CDR3 has 12 amino acids. The CDR3 DNA is TGTGCCAGCAGCCAGAGTGGCTATACGCAGTATTTT. Encoded protein: CASSQSGYTQYF.

The chain employs TRBV5-1 and TRBJ1-2; tentatively, D is TRBD1 (6 bases). V was trimmed by 4 bases and J by 6 bases, leaving 13 bases between them. Germline V gives CDR1 SGHRS, CDR2 YFSETQ. The CDR3 extends over 13 amino acids. CDR3 coding DNA: TGCGCCAGCAGCCCCGAGGGGGGTCATGGCTACACCTTC. Translated, it gives CASSPEGGHGYTF. The full variable domain, in which reference TRBV5-1 and TRBJ1-2 provide the parts outside the CDR3, is KAGVTQTPRYLIKTRGQQVTLSCSPISGHRSVSWYQQTPGQGLQFLFEYFSETQRNKGNFPGRFSGRQFSNSRSEMNVSTLELGDSALYLCASSPEGGHGYTFGSGTRLTVV.

In its sample, this clonotype was seen once. The CDR3 region is CAISDLGLAGETQYF. CDR3 nucleotides: TGTGCCATCAGTGATCTTGGACTAGCGGGAGAGACCCAGTACTTC. The chain links TRBV10-3 to TRBJ2-5, with 11 bases matching TRBD2. From germline, CDR1 is ENHRY and CDR2 SYGVKD. Trimming removed 3 bases from V and 4 bases from J; junction bases left unmatched: 4. This CDR3 has 15 amino acids.

The gene calls are TRBV18 and TRBJ2-4; D not certain. The CDR3 covers 14 residues. The germline V gene has CDR1 KGHSH and CDR2 LQKENI. Trimming stripped 3 bases from V and 4 bases from J, with 10 bases between. Here the CDR3 reads CASSPVATKNIQYF. The CDR3 DNA follows: TGTGCCAGCTCACCTGTTGCGACAAAAAACATTCAGTACTTC.

This chain uses TRBV29-1 with TRBJ2-3; D call uncertain. The CDR3 runs to 13 residues. V lost 1 base, J lost 2 bases, and 7 bases lay in between. Germline CDR1 reads SQVTM; CDR2 reads ANQGSEA. The CDR3 sequence: CSVEVRYTDTQYF. The CDR3 DNA sequence: TGCAGCGTTGAAGTCCGTTACACAGATACGCAGTATTTT.

V is TRBV12-3 or TRBV12-4 and J is TRBJ2-5; D remains unclear. The V gene lost 1 base and the J gene lost 0 bases, with 9 bases spanning the gap. The CDR3 covers 15 residues. CDR3 sequence reads: CASSLGTAYQETQYF. In nucleotides, the CDR3 is TGTGCCAGCAGTTTAGGTACAGCGTACCAAGAGACCCAGTACTTC.

J is TRBJ1-2 and V is TRBV5-1; 7 nucleotides agree with TRBD1. The V gene's germline CDR1 is SGHRS and CDR2 YFSETQ. V was pared by 2 bases and J by 6 bases, with 7 bases of the junction left unmatched. CDR3 size: 14 residues. CDR3 DNA sequence: TGCGCCAGCAGCTTCGGGACAGTGGTCGATGGCTACACCTTC. This sequence encodes CASSFGTVVDGYTF.

The chain employs TRBV4-2 and TRBJ1-6, with 11 bases identical to TRBD1. The CDR3 has 15 residues. The V and J ends lost 4 bases and 5 bases, in that order; junction bases with no gene match: 1. Per the germline V gene, CDR1 is LGHNA and CDR2 is YNFKEQ. CDR3 coding DNA: TGTGCCAGCAGCCGGACAGGGGGCGATAATTCACCCCTCCACTTT. Translation: CASSRTGGDNSPLHF.

The chain carries TRBV6-6 and TRBJ1-1; 7 bases match TRBD1. CDR1 and CDR2 (germline): MNHNY, SVGAGI (reference sequence). V lost 5 bases to trimming and J lost 2 bases; unmatched junction nucleotides: 8. The CDR3 runs to 15 residues. CDR3 loop: CASSPRQGLNTEAFF. The CDR3 nucleotides read TGTGCCAGCAGTCCCCGACAGGGTCTTAACACTGAAGCTTTCTTT.

The chain recombines TRBV28 with TRBJ1-5; D remains unclear. This CDR3 is 15 amino acids long. Germline V gene lookup returns CDR1 MDHEN and CDR2 SYDVKM. V lost 4 bases and J lost 4, with 14 bases in between. CDR3 residues: CASSSYSGPNQPQHF. CDR3 nucleotides: TGTGCCAGCAGTTCCTACAGTGGACCTAATCAGCCCCAGCATTTT.

This clonotype was observed a handful of times. This chain joins TRBV18 and TRBJ1-5; TRBD1 might be the D (5 bases). This CDR3 is 15 amino acids long. The V gene's germline CDR1 is KGHSH and CDR2 LQKENI. V lost 2 bases and J 2 bases, leaving 10 bases between the germline ends. CDR3 loop: CASSPTGGGNQPQHF. CDR3 DNA: TGTGCCAGCTCACCAACAGGAGGGGGCAATCAGCCCCAGCATTTT.

The chain has TRBV2 and TRBJ2-2; maybe TRBD1 (5 bases). Germline V gives CDR1 SNHLY, CDR2 FYNNEI. This CDR3 has 15 residues. Trimming took 3 bases from V and 4 from J, leaving 12 bases between them. The DNA for the CDR3 is TGTGCCAGCAGTGATGAACAGGTTGGCACCGGGGAGCTGTTTTTT. It specifies CASSDEQVGTGELFF.

The chain carries TRBV7-2 and TRBJ2-7; D possibly corresponds to TRBD1 (5 bases). Per the germline V gene, CDR1 is SGHTA and CDR2 is FQGNSA. The CDR3 contains 14 residues. V was cut by 5 bases and J by 3 bases, with 14 bases left in between. For the CDR3, the DNA is TGTGCCAGCAGCGACAGCCAAAACAACTACGAGCAGTACTTC. Encoded protein: CASSDSQNNYEQYF.